Sequencing of this T cell receptor (beta chain) was carried out in a study of tumor-infiltrating lymphocytes in primary liver carcinoma. Study-level background: Staging of the tumors gave T1-T3 N0M0, with widths of 4.2 to 10 cm. The number of productive TCRbeta reads per sample ranged from roughly 3.5 to 7.13 million and was similar across tissue types.

This clonotype was seen a few times. Its antigen is unidentified. This may be a read error, as it is one base from a much larger clone. In addition to blood RNA drawn from unsorted whole blood, germline DNA was extracted. In advance of surgery, roughly 4 milliliters of peripheral blood were collected. With a constant-region primer, TCR beta cDNA was made from 500 ng of total RNA. Three nested multiplex PCR rounds, a slightly modified ARM-PCR, produced the libraries for TCR beta. Use of TRBV1-TRBV30 forward primers with a C-beta reverse primer characterized the first two PCR rounds, which lasted about 9 cycles each. TCRdb reprocessed the multiplex PCR reads with MiXCR, giving one entry per CDR3 protein. The data contain fewer than 250,000 distinct CDR3 sequences, about 65% of them singletons. Study findings and constraints: Top-250-clone fractions were significantly higher in tumors than in blood (p = 0.039).

The germline gives CDR1 MNHEY, CDR2 SVGAGI. CDR3 length: 17 amino acids. The rearrangement joins TRBV6-5 to TRBJ2-6; 8 positions agree with TRBD2. The specimen sequenced was peripheral blood. The receptor was derived from an older woman with primary liver carcinoma and hepatitis B virus infection. This CDR3 is CASSITGTRSGANVLAF. For the CDR3, the DNA is TGTGCCAGCAGTATAACGGGGACTAGGTCTGGGGCCAACGTCCTGGCTTTC.